These 14 T cell receptor beta chains originate from one sample sequenced in a study of blood T cell repertoires in COVID-19. Data came from immunoSEQ multiplex PCR; TCRdb stores just in-frame clones and leaves some out. The table shows 110,000 to 150,000 clones, with 84% occurring only once. The sample was peripheral blood. Receptors originate from a human donor in a cohort sampled during active COVID-19.

The chain joins TRBV7-2 to TRBJ1-5; 10 bases map to TRBD1. In germline, CDR1 is SGHTA, CDR2 FQGNSA. This CDR3 comprises 13 residues. V dropped 5 bases and J dropped 6; count of bases not matched to a gene: 1. Here the CDR3 DNA reads TGTGCCAGCAGCCGGGACAGGGGTCAGCCCCAGCATTTT. Translation: CASSRDRGQPQHF. Looking up the rest from reference TRBV7-2 and TRBJ1-5 gives the full variable domain: GAGVSQSPSNKVTEKGKDVELRCDPISGHTALYWYRQSLGQGLEFLIYFQGNSAPDKSGLPSDRFSAERTGGSVSTLTIQRTQQEDSAVYLCASSRDRGQPQHFGDGTRLSIL.

The gene calls are TRBV5-5 and TRBJ1-2, with D maybe TRBD1 (5 bases). This CDR3 contains 15 residues. V lost 5 bases, J lost 2 bases, and 16 bases lay in between. CDR1 SGHKS and CDR2 YYEKEE come from the germline V gene (reference sequence). CDR3 sequence: CASRPLRASNYGYTF. In DNA, the CDR3 is TGTGCCAGCAGACCTCTCAGGGCCTCGAACTATGGCTACACCTTC.

Here the CDR3 reads CASSLGSSVETQYF. The DNA for the CDR3 is TGCGCCAGCAGCTTGGGGTCTAGCGTAGAGACCCAGTACTTC. The V call is TRBV5-1, the J call TRBJ2-5, with D possibly TRBD2 on 6 matching bases. CDR3 length equals 14 residues. Germline V CDR1 and CDR2: SGHRS, YFSETQ. Trimming took off 0 bases at V and 4 bases at J, with 10 bases between the two ends.

V gene TRBV6-4 combines with J gene TRBJ1-6; 8 positions match TRBD1. The CDR3 runs to 15 residues. CDR1 and CDR2 from the germline V gene are MRHNA and SNTAGT. V was pared by 3 bases and J by 10 bases, with 8 bases of the junction left unmatched. CDR3 nucleotide sequence: TGTGCCAGCAGTGAAGGGGCAGGGGGCGGATCACCCCTCCACTTT. It translates to CASSEGAGGGSPLHF.

The V and J genes are TRBV10-3 and TRBJ2-2, with 9 bases fitting TRBD1. The germline gives CDR1 ENHRY, CDR2 SYGVKD. The CDR3 is made up of 13 amino acids. V was pared by 8 bases and J by 6 bases, with 4 bases of the junction left unmatched. CDR3 amino acids: CAIERTGAGELFF. In DNA form, the CDR3 reads TGTGCCATCGAGAGGACAGGGGCCGGGGAGCTGTTTTTT.

The chain couples TRBV5-1 to TRBJ2-5; TRBD1 aligns across 12 bases. The length of the CDR3 is 15 residues. V lost 5 bases to trimming and J lost 5 bases; unmatched junction nucleotides: 7. The germline gives CDR1 SGHRS, CDR2 YFSETQ. CDR3 coding DNA: TGCGCCAGCAGTCCTGGGACAGGGGGCCTGGAGACCCAGTACTTC. This gives the protein CASSPGTGGLETQYF.

The gene calls are TRBV7-2 and TRBJ2-3; 10 bases are a match to TRBD1. The CDR3 covers 17 residues. With 8 bases clipped from V and 6 bases from J, the junction kept 17 bases outside the gene matches. CDR1 is SGHTA, CDR2 FQGNSA, per germline. The CDR3 loop reads CASSRPPGTGVTDTQYF. The CDR3 nucleotides read TGTGCCAGCTCTCGACCCCCAGGGACAGGGGTGACGGATACGCAGTATTTT.

The chain is built from TRBV29-1 and TRBJ1-4; D remains ambiguous. This CDR3 is built from 13 residues. Per germline, CDR1 SQVTM and CDR2 ANQGSEA. Trimming took 3 bases from V and 6 from J, leaving 11 bases between them. The DNA of the CDR3 is TGCAGCGTTGAGAGCTCCCCTGATGAAAAACTGTTTTTT. This gives the protein CSVESSPDEKLFF.

The chain carries TRBV18 and TRBJ1-2; D uncertain. Germline CDR1 and CDR2: KGHSH and LQKENI. This CDR3 has 14 amino acids. V gave up 4 bases and J gave up 2 bases, with 11 bases separating them. In DNA, the CDR3 is TGTGCCAGCTCACTCTCGGGGATGAACTATGGCTACACCTTC. Translating it yields CASSLSGMNYGYTF.

This clone was seen a handful of times. The rearrangement uses TRBV4-1 and TRBJ2-5; 8 bases agree with TRBD2. Germline trimming cut 4 bases from V and 1 base from J; bases unmatched to any gene: 8. Germline V gene data show CDR1 as MGHRA and CDR2 as YSYEKL. The CDR3 contains 16 residues. The CDR3 DNA is TGCGCCAGCAGCCTGGGGGGCGGGGGGACCCAAGAGACCCAGTACTTC. It encodes CASSLGGGGTQETQYF.

Details on this clone: At one boundary the junction diverges from the germline segment, which might be a read error. V usage is TRBV19 and J usage is TRBJ2-1; a possible D gene is TRBD2 (8 bases). The germline gives CDR1 LNHDA, CDR2 SQIVND (reference sequence). The CDR3 has 11 residues. The CDR3 sequence is CASSQGVGRVF. The CDR3 coding sequence is TGTGCCAGTAGTCAGGGGGTCGGGAGGGTCTTC. Full variable domain (outside the CDR3, taken from reference TRBV19 and TRBJ2-1): DGGITQSPKYLFRKEGQNVTLSCEQNLNHDAMYWYRQDPGQGLRLIYYSQIVNDFQKGDIAEGYSVSREKKESFPLTVTSAQKNPTAFYLCASSQGVGRVFGPGTRLTVL.

The CDR3 DNA sequence: TGTGCCAGTAGTATGTTATTGGTCGGTCTAGCGGGAGGTCATGAGCAGTTCTTC. As protein: CASSMLLVGLAGGHEQFF. The V gene is TRBV19, the J gene TRBJ2-1; 11 bases match TRBD2. From germline, CDR1 is LNHDA and CDR2 SQIVND (reference sequence). After removal of 3 bases from V and 8 bases from J, the junction contained 15 bases not matched to a gene. The CDR3 has 18 amino acids. Complete variable domain (other parts from reference TRBV19 and TRBJ2-1): DGGITQSPKYLFRKEGQNVTLSCEQNLNHDAMYWYRQDPGQGLRLIYYSQIVNDFQKGDIAEGYSVSREKKESFPLTVTSAQKNPTAFYLCASSMLLVGLAGGHEQFFGPGTRLTVL.

The J gene is TRBJ1-2, the V gene TRBV9; no clear D gene. The CDR3 sequence is 12 residues long. Germline V CDR1 and CDR2: SGDLS, YYNGEE. The germline V and J ends were trimmed by 4 bases and 4 bases, with 8 bases remaining between them. CDR3: CASSRGGYGYTF. The CDR3 DNA is TGTGCCAGCAGCCGAGGAGGCTATGGCTACACCTTC. The complete variable domain, with remaining parts taken from reference TRBV9 and TRBJ1-2, reads DSGVTQTPKHLITATGQRVTLRCSPRSGDLSVYWYQQSLDQGLQFLIQYYNGEERAKGNILERFSAQQFPDLHSELNLSSLELGDSALYFCASSRGGYGYTFGSGTRLTVV.

The chain uses TRBV7-2 and TRBJ2-2, with TRBD2 identical over 7 bases. CDR1 is SGHTA and CDR2 is FQGNSA in the germline V gene. J gave up 6 bases and V 1 base, and 5 bases lay outside the gene matches. The CDR3 is 15 amino acids. The CDR3 loop reads CASSLEVGGAGELFF. The DNA of the CDR3 is TGTGCCAGCAGCTTAGAAGTGGGAGGGGCCGGGGAGCTGTTTTTT.